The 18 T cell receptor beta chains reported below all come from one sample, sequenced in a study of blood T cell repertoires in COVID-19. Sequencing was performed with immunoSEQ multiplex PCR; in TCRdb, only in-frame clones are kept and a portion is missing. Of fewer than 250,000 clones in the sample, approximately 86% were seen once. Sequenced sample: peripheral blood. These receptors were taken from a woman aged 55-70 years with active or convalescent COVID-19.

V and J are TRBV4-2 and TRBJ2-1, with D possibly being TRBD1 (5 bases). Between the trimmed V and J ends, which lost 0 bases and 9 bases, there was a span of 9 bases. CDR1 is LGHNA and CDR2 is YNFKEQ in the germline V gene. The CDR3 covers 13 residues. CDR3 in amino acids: CASSQDRVGEQFF. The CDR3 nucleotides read TGTGCCAGCAGCCAAGACAGGGTCGGTGAGCAGTTCTTC.

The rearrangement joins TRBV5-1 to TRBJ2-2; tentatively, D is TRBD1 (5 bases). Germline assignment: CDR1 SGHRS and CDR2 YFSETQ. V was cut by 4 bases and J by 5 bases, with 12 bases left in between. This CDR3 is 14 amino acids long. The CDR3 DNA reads TGCGCCAGCAGCCATGACAGAGATACCGGGGAGCTGTTTTTT. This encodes CASSHDRDTGELFF.

This CDR3 is CSASPWGRSSEAFF. In DNA form, the CDR3 reads TGCAGTGCTAGTCCATGGGGCAGATCCTCTGAAGCTTTCTTT. The chain combines TRBV20-1 with TRBJ1-1, with TRBD1 as a possible D gene (5 bases). V lost 3 bases and J 6 bases, leaving 17 bases between the germline ends. Germline values: CDR1 DFQATT, CDR2 SNEGSKA (reference sequence). This CDR3 is 14 amino acids long.

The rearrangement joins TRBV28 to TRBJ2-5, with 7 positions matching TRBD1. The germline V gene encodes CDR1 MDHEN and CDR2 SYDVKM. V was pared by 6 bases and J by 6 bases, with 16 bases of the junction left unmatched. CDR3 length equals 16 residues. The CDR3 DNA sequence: TGTGCCAGCAGCCGACCCGGAAGGGACAGTAAGCAGACCCAGTACTTC. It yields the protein CASSRPGRDSKQTQYF. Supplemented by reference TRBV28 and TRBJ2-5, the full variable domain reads DVKVTQSSRYLVKRTGEKVFLECVQDMDHENMFWYRQDPGLGLRLIYFSYDVKMKEKGDIPEGYSVSREKKERFSLILESASTNQTSMYLCASSRPGRDSKQTQYFGPGTRLLVL.

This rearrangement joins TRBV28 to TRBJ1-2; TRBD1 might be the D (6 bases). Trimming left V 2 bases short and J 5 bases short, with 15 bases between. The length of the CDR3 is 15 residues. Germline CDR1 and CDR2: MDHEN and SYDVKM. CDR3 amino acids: CASSLRGGVGYGYTF. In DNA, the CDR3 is TGTGCCAGCAGTTTACGTGGGGGCGTCGGATATGGCTACACCTTC.

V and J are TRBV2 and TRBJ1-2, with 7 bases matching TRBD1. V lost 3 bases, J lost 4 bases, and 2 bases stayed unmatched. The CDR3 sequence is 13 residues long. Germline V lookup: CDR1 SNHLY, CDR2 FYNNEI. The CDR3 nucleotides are TGTGCCAGCAGTGAGACAGGGATCTATGGCTACACCTTC. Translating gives CASSETGIYGYTF.

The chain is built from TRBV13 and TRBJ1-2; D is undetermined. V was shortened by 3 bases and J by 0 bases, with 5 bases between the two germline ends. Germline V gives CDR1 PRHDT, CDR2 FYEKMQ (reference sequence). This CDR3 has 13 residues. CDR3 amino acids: CASSFSPNYGYTF. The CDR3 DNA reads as TGTGCCAGCAGCTTCTCCCCTAACTATGGCTACACCTTC. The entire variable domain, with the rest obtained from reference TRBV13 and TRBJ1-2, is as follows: AAGVIQSPRHLIKEKRETATLKCYPIPRHDTVYWYQQGPGQDPQFLISFYEKMQSDKGSIPDRFSAQQFSDYHSELNMSSLELGDSALYFCASSFSPNYGYTFGSGTRLTVV.

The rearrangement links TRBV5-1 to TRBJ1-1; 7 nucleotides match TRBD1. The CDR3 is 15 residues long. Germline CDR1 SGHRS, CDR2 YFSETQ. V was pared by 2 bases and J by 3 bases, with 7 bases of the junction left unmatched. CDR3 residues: CASSFNRGGDTEAFF. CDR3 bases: TGCGCCAGCAGCTTCAACAGGGGAGGCGACACTGAAGCTTTCTTT.

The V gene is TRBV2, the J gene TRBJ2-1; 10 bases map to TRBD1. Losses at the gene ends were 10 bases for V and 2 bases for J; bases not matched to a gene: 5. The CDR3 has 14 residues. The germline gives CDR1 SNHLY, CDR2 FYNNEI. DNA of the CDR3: TGTGCCACCTCCGGACAGGGGGCCTACAATGAGCAGTTCTTC. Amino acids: CATSGQGAYNEQFF. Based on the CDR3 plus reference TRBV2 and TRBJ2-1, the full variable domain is EPEVTQTPSHQVTQMGQEVILRCVPISNHLYFYWYRQILGQKVEFLVSFYNNEISEKSEIFDDQFSVERPDGSNFTLKIRSTKLEDSAMYFCATSGQGAYNEQFFGPGTRLTVL.

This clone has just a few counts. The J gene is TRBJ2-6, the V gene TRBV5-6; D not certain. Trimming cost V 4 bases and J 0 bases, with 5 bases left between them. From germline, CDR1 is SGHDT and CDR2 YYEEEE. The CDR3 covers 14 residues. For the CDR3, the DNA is TGTGCCAGCAGCCTTATCTCTGGGGCCAACGTCCTGACTTTC. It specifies CASSLISGANVLTF.

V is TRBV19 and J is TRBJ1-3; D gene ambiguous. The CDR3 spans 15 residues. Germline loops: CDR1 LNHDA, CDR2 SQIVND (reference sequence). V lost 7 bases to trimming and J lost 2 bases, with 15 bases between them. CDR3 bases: TGTGCCAGTACCACAAGGAGGGTTACTGGAAACACCATATATTTT. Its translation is CASTTRRVTGNTIYF.

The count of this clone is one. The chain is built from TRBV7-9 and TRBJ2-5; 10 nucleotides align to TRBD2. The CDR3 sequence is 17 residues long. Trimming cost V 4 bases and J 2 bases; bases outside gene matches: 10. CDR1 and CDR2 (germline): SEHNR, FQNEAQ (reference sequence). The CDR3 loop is CASSSSGSPWRQETQYF. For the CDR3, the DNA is TGTGCCAGCAGCTCTAGCGGGAGCCCCTGGAGGCAAGAGACCCAGTACTTC.

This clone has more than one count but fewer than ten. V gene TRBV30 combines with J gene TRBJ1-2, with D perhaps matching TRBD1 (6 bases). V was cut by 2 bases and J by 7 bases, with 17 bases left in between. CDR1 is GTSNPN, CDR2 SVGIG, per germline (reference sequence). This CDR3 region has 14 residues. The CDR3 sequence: CAWSRGIGDGGYTF. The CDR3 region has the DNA TGTGCCTGGAGTAGGGGGATAGGGGATGGTGGCTACACCTTC.

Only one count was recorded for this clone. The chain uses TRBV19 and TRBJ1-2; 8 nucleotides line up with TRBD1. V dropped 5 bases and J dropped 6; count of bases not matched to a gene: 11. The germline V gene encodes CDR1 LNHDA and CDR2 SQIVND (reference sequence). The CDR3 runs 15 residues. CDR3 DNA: TGTGCCAGTAGTTTACGGACAGGGTCGGATGATGGCTACACCTTC. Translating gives CASSLRTGSDDGYTF.

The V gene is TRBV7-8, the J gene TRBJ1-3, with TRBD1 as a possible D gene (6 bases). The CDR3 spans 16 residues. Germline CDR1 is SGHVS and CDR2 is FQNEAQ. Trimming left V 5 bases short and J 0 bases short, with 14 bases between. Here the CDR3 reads CASSPRTAASGNTIYF. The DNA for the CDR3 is TGTGCCAGCAGCCCTAGGACAGCTGCCTCTGGAAACACCATATATTTT.

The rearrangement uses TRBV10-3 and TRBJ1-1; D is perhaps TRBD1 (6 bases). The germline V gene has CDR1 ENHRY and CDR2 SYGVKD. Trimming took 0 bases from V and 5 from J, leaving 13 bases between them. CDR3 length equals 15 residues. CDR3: CAISESGPGVTEAFF. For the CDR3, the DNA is TGTGCCATCAGTGAGTCTGGTCCAGGGGTTACTGAAGCTTTCTTT.

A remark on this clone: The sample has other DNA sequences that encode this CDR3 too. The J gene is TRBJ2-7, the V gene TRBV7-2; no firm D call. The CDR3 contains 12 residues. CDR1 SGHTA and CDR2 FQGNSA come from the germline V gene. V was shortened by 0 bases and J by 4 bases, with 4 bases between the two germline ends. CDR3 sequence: CASSLAQYEQYF. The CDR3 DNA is TGTGCCAGCAGCTTAGCTCAGTACGAGCAGTACTTC. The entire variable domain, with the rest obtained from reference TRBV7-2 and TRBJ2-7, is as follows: GAGVSQSPSNKVTEKGKDVELRCDPISGHTALYWYRQSLGQGLEFLIYFQGNSAPDKSGLPSDRFSAERTGGSVSTLTIQRTQQEDSAVYLCASSLAQYEQYFGPGTRLTVT.

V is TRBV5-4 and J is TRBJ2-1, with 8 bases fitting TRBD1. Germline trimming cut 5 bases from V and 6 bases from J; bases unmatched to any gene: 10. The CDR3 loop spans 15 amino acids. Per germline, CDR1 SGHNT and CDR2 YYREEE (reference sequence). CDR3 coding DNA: TGTGCCAGCAGGAAAGGGACAGGCCCTCGCAATGAGCAGTTCTTC. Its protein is CASRKGTGPRNEQFF.